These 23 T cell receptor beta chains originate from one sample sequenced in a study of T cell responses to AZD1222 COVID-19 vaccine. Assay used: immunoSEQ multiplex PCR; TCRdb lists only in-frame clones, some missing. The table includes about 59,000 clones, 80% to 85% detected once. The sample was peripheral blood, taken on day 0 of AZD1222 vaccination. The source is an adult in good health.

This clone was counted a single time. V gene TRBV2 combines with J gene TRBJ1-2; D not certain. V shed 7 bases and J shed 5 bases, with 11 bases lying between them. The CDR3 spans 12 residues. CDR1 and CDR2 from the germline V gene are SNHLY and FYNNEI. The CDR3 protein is CASKVVGYGYTF. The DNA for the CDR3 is TGTGCCAGCAAGGTCGTCGGTTATGGCTACACCTTC.

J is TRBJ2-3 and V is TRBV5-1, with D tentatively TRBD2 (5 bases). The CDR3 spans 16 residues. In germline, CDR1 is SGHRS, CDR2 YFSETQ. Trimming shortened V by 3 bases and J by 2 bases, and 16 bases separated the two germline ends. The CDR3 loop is CASSSGLSRSTDTQYF. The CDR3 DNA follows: TGCGCCAGCAGCTCGGGATTAAGCAGGTCCACAGATACGCAGTATTTT.

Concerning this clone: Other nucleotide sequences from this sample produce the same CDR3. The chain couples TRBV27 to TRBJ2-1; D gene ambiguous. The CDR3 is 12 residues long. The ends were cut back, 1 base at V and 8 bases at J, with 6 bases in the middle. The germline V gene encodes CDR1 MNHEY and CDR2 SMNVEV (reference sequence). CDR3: CASSLLGDEQFF. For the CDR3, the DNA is TGTGCCAGCAGTTTATTAGGTGATGAGCAGTTCTTC.

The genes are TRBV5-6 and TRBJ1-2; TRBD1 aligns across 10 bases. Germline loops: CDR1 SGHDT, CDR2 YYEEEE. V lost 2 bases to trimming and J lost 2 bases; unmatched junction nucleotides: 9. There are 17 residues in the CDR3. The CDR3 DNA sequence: TGTGCCAGCAGCTTAGACCGTAGGACAGGGGGGAACTATGGCTACACCTTC. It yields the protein CASSLDRRTGGNYGYTF.

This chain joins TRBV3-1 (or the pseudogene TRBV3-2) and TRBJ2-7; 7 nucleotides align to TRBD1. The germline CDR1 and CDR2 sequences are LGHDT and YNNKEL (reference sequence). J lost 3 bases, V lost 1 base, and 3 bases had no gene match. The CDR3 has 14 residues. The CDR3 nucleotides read TGTGCCAGCAGCCAAGGGCAGGGGGACTACGAGCAGTACTTC. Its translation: CASSQGQGDYEQYF.

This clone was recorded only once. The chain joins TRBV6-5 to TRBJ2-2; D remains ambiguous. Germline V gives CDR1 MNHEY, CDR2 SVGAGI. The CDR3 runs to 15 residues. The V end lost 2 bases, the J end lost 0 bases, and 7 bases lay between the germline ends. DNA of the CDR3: TGTGCCAGCAGTTACCAGGCAGCGAACACCGGGGAGCTGTTTTTT. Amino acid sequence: CASSYQAANTGELFF.

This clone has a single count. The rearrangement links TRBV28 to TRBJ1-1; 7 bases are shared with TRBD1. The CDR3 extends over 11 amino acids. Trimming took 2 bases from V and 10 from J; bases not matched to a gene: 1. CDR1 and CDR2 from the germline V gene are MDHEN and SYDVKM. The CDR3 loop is CASSLQGGAFF. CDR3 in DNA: TGTGCCAGCAGTTTACAGGGGGGAGCTTTCTTT.

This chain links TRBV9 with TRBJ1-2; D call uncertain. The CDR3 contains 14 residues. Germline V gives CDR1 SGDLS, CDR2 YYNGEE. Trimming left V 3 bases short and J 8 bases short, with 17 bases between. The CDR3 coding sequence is TGTGCCAGCAGCGGAGAGGGCTCCGGGTACGGCTACACCTTC. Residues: CASSGEGSGYGYTF.

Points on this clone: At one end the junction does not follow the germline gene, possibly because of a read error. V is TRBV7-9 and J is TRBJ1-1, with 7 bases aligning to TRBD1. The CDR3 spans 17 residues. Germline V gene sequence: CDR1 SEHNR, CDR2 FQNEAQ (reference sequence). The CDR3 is CASRPLGQVAGNAEAFF. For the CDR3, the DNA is TGTGCCAGCAGGCCCCTTGGACAGGTCGCTGGGAACGCTGAAGCTTTCTTT.

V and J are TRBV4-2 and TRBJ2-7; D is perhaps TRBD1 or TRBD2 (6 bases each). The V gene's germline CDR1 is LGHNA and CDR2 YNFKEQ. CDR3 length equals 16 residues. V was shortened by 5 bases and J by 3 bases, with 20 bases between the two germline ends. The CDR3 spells CASSITGRGQYYEQYF. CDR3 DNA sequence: TGTGCCAGCAGCATTACAGGGCGGGGACAATACTACGAGCAGTACTTC.

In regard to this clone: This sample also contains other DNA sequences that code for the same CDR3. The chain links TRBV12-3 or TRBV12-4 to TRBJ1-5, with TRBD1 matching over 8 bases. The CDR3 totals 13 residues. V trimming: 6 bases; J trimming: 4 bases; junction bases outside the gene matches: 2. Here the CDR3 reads CASRGTGNQPQHF. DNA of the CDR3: TGTGCCAGCAGGGGGACAGGAAATCAGCCCCAGCATTTT.

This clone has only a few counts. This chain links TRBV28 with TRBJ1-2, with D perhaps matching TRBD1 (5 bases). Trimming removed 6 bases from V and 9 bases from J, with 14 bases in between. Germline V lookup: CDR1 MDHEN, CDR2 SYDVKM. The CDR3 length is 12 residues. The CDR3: CASRDGTGRYTF. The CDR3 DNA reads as TGTGCCAGCAGAGACGGGACGGGCCGCTACACCTTC.

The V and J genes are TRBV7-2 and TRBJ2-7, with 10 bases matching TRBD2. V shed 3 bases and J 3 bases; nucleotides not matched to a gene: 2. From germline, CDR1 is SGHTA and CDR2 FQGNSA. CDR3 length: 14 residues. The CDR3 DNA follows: TGTGCCAGCAGCTTGGAGCGGGGGGGCTACGAGCAGTACTTC. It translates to CASSLERGGYEQYF.

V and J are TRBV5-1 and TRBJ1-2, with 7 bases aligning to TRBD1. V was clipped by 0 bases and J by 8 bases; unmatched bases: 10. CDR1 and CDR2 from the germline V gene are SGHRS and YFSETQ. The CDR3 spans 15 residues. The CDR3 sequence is CASSLVADRAAGYTF. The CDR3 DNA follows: TGCGCCAGCAGCTTGGTAGCCGACAGGGCGGCAGGCTACACCTTC.

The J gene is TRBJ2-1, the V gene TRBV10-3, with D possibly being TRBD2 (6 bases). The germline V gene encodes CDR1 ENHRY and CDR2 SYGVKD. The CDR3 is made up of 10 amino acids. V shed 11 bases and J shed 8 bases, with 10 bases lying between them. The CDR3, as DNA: TGTGCCTCCTGGGGGGATGAGCAGTTCTTC. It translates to CASWGDEQFF.

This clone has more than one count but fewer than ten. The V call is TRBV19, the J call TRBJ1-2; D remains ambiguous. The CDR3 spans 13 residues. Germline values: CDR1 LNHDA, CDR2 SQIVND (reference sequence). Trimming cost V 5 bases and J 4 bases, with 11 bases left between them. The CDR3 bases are TGTGCCAGTAGTCATCGACGGTCCTATGGCTACACCTTC. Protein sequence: CASSHRRSYGYTF.

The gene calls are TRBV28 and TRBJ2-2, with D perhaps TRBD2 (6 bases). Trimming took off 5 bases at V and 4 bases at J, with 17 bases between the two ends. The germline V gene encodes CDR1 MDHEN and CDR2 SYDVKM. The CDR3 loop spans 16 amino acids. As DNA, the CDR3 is TGTGCCAGCAGTACCCCGGGGCGGGGTGGCACCGGGGAGCTGTTTTTT. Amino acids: CASSTPGRGGTGELFF. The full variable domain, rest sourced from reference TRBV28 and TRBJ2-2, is DVKVTQSSRYLVKRTGEKVFLECVQDMDHENMFWYRQDPGLGLRLIYFSYDVKMKEKGDIPEGYSVSREKKERFSLILESASTNQTSMYLCASSTPGRGGTGELFFGEGSRLTVL.

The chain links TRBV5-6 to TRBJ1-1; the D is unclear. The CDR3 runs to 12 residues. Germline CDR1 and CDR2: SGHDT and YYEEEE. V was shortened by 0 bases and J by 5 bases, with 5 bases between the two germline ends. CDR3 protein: CASSLGLTEAFF. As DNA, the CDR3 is TGTGCCAGCAGCTTGGGGTTGACTGAAGCTTTCTTT.

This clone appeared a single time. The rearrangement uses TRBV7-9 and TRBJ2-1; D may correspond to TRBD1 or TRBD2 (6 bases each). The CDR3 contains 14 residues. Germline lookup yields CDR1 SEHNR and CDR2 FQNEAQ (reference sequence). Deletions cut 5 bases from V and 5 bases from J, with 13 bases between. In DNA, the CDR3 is TGTGCCAGCAGCCTACCGGGGGCCGACAATGAGCAGTTCTTC. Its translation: CASSLPGADNEQFF.

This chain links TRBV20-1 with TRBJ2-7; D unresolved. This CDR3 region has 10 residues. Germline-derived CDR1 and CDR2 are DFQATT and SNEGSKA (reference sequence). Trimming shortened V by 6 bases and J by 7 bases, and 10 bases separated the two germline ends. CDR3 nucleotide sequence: TGCAGTGCGTCGTGGGCGGAGCAGTACTTC. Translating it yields CSASWAEQYF.

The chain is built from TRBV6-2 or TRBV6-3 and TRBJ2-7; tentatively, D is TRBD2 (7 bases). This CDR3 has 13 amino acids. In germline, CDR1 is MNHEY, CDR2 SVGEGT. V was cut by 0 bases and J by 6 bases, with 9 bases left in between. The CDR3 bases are TGTGCCAGCAGTTACTCGGGAGGGGGCGAGCAGTACTTC. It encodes CASSYSGGGEQYF.

The CDR3 reads CASSLRAGANYGYTF. For the CDR3, the DNA is TGCGCCAGCAGCTTACGCGCGGGAGCTAACTATGGCTACACCTTC. The V and J genes are TRBV5-1 and TRBJ1-2, with D hard to call. Germline CDR1 SGHRS, CDR2 YFSETQ. The CDR3 consists of 15 residues. The germline V and J ends were trimmed by 2 bases and 0 bases, with 11 bases remaining between them. Looking up the rest from reference TRBV5-1 and TRBJ1-2 gives the full variable domain: KAGVTQTPRYLIKTRGQQVTLSCSPISGHRSVSWYQQTPGQGLQFLFEYFSETQRNKGNFPGRFSGRQFSNSRSEMNVSTLELGDSALYLCASSLRAGANYGYTFGSGTRLTVV.

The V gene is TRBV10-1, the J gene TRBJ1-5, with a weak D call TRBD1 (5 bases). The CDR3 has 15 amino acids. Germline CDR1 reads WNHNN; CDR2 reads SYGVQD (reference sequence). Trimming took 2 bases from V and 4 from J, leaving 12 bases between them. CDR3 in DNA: TGCGCCAGCAGTGAGCCGACAGACCGAAATCAGCCCCAGCATTTT. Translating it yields CASSEPTDRNQPQHF.